The 5 T cell receptor beta chains presented below share a single source sample, sequenced in a study of radiotherapy plus CTLA-4 blockade in lung cancer (dated by TCRdb to the late 2010s). The library came from the immunoSEQ multiplex PCR assay. TCRdb provides this immuneACCESS table in a form limited to in-frame rearrangements. Some clones are lacking; in checked studies, under half of them reflect an unresolved V gene, and why the rest are absent is not known. For this sample the table gives 55,000 to 85,000 clones, of which 70% to 80% were detected only once. The ten top clones hold more than 15% of the sample. The sample consisted of peripheral blood, taken from a patient treated with radiotherapy plus ipilimumab. These TCRs come from a human donor with non-small cell lung cancer whose response to radiotherapy plus ipilimumab could not be evaluated. Some clones in this sample may be carry-over from other donors' samples.

V is TRBV5-1 and J is TRBJ2-2; D is possibly TRBD1 (6 bases). The germline CDR1 and CDR2 sequences are SGHRS and YFSETQ. The CDR3 has 15 residues. Trimming took off 0 bases at V and 6 bases at J, with 12 bases between the two ends. The CDR3 protein is CASSLGTATSGELFF. In nucleotides, the CDR3 is TGCGCCAGCAGCTTGGGGACAGCTACCTCCGGGGAGCTGTTTTTT.

The table lists this clone with a few counts. Its ends do not fully match the called genes, so a read error is possible. This same CDR3 is encoded by further DNA sequences in the sample. J is TRBJ2-7 and V is TRBV6-5, with TRBD1 identical over 7 bases. CDR1 is MNHEY and CDR2 is SVGAGI in the germline V gene. This CDR3 spans 13 amino acids. As DNA, the CDR3 is TGTGCCAGCAGCTACTCCAGGGGGTACGAGCAGTACTTC. The encoded protein is CASSYSRGYEQYF.

Only one count was recorded for this clone. This chain uses TRBV30 with TRBJ2-2, with no clear D. V lost 3 bases, J lost 4 bases, and 18 bases lay in between. CDR3 length: 16 amino acids. The germline CDR1 and CDR2 sequences are GTSNPN and SVGIG (reference sequence). The CDR3 spells CAWRELGITRTGELFF. CDR3 nucleotides: TGTGCCTGGAGGGAGCTAGGAATAACACGCACCGGGGAGCTGTTTTTT.

The table lists this clone with a count of one. The genes are TRBV6-5 and TRBJ1-1, with D possibly matching TRBD1 (6 bases). CDR1 MNHEY and CDR2 SVGAGI come from the germline V gene. CDR3 length: 13 amino acids. The V end lost 7 bases, the J end lost 0 bases, and 9 bases lay between the germline ends. The DNA for the CDR3 is TGTGCCAGCACCTGGACAGTGAACACTGAAGCTTTCTTT. Encoded protein: CASTWTVNTEAFF.

In its sample, this clone was seen a few times. The gene calls are TRBV28 and TRBJ1-1, with D possibly being TRBD1 (6 bases). Germline V CDR1 and CDR2: MDHEN, SYDVKM. The V end lost 10 bases, the J end lost 0 bases, and 12 bases lay between the germline ends. The CDR3 length is 13 residues. DNA of the CDR3: TGTGCCATGTCGGGGGGCCTGAACACTGAAGCTTTCTTT. Translated, it gives CAMSGGLNTEAFF.